The sequence of this TCR beta chain was determined in a study of ipilimumab plus nivolumab after autologous stem cell transplantation. Measured with immunoSEQ multiplex PCR; TCRdb has only the in-frame clones, and not every one. The repertoire has tens of thousands of clones, more than 80% of them found once; the top ten carry around 2%. This CDR3 has 13 amino acids. Trimming stripped 5 bases from V and 5 bases from J, with 13 bases between. CDR1 and CDR2 (germline): SGHRS, YFSETQ. V gene TRBV5-1 combines with J gene TRBJ1-1, with D unresolved. This clonotype was sampled from a male donor with diffuse large B-cell lymphoma. The specimen comprised PBMCs, sampled in a trial of ipilimumab plus nivolumab as post-transplant consolidation. The CDR3 DNA reads TGCGCCAGCAGAGCCCCGGGAGGGACTGAAGCTTTCTTT. As protein: CASRAPGGTEAFF. Full variable domain (remainder filled in from reference TRBV5-1 and TRBJ1-1): KAGVTQTPRYLIKTRGQQVTLSCSPISGHRSVSWYQQTPGQGLQFLFEYFSETQRNKGNFPGRFSGRQFSNSRSEMNVSTLELGDSALYLCASRAPGGTEAFFGQGTRLTVV.